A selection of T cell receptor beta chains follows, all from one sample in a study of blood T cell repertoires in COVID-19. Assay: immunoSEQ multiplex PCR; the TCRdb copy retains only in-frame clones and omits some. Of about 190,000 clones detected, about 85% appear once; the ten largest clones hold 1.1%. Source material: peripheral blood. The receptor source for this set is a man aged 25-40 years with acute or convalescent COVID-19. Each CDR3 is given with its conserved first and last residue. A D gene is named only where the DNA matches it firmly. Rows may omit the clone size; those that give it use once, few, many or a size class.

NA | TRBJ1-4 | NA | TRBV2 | TGTGCCAGCAGATCTACCGGGTCCTTAAATGAAAAACTGTTTTTT | CASRSTGSLNEKLFF
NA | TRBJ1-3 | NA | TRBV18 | TGTGCCAGCTCTCCCGATTTCATCTCACAGGGAAGAGGGAGCTCAAGCTCTGGAAACACCATATATTTT | CASSPDFISQGRGSSSSGNTIYF
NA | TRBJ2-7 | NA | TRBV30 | TGTGCCTGGAGTTTTTCCAGGGGTCTCTACGAGCAGTACTTC | CAWSFSRGLYEQYF
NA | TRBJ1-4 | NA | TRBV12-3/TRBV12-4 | TGTGCCAGCAGCTGGACAGCCGAAAAACTGTTTTTT | CASSWTAEKLFF
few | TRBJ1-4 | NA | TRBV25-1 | TGTGCCAGCAGTGTTCGAGACAGAAAGGTTAATGAAAAACTGTTTTTT | CASSVRDRKVNEKLFF
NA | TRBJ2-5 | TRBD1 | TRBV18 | TGTGCCAGCAAACGGGACAGTCAAGAGACCCAGTACTTC | CASKRDSQETQYF
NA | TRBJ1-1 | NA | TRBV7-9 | TGTGCCAGCAGCTTAGTACAGGCCCCTAACACTGAAGCTTTCTTT | CASSLVQAPNTEAFF
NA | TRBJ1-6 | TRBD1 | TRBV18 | TGTGCCAGCTCACCACTGGACAGGGGGCTGTCACCCCTCCACTTT | CASSPLDRGLSPLHF
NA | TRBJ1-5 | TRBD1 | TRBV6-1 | TGTGCCAGCAGTGACACAGGGGCAGGCAATCAGCCCCAGCATTTT | CASSDTGAGNQPQHF
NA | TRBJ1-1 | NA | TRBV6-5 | TGTGCCAGCAGTTACTCGGGGAGGGGATACACTGAAGCTTTCTTT | CASSYSGRGYTEAFF
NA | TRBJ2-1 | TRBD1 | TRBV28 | TGTGCCAGCACCAGAGAGACAGGGGCGAACTACAATGAGCAGTTCTTC | CASTRETGANYNEQFF
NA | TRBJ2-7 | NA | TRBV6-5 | TGTGCCAGCAGTTACTCGACAGCGACGTTCTACGAGCAGTACTTC | CASSYSTATFYEQYF
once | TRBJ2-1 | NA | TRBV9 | TGTGCCAGCAACCTAGGAGCCCTCTCCTACAATGAGCAGTTCTTC | CASNLGALSYNEQFF
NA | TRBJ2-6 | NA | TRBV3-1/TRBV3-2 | TGTGCCAGCAGCCATATCTCTGGGGCCAACGTCCTGACTTTC | CASSHISGANVLTF